The present entry profiles one T cell receptor (beta chain) with its context. The V gene end was trimmed by 5 bases and the J gene end by 8 bases; junction bases not matched to a gene: 8. The CDR3 consists of 14 residues. CDR1 and CDR2 from the germline V gene are MNHEY and SVGAGI. These data belong to a study of shared clonotypes between healthy human individuals. Clones were sequenced by immunoSEQ multiplex PCR, and TCRdb holds only the in-frame ones, with some missing. This table holds 2 million to 2.5 million clones, almost 96% found once. The sequenced material came from naive CD4+ T cells sorted from blood. Indicated subset: CD45RA+ positively selected. This sequence joins TRBV6-5 and TRBJ1-4; 7 nucleotides align to TRBD1. The TCR was taken from a man in his late teens or twenties in good health. CDR3 amino acids: CASSQQGLKEKLFF. The DNA for the CDR3 is TGTGCCAGCAGTCAACAGGGGCTAAAGGAAAAACTGTTTTTT.